One and the same sample provided the 25 T cell receptor beta chains below, sequenced in a study of prognosis after radiotherapy for stage I lung cancer. Amplification of the TCR beta CDR3 (from genomic DNA) was done by two-round multiplex PCR. The use of primers specific to each TRBV and TRBJ gene characterized first-round PCR. TCRdb redid the calling of the multiplex PCR reads with MiXCR, one entry per CDR3 protein. The repertoire consists of roughly 30,000 distinct CDR3 sequences, with approximately 44% occurring once and the leading ten covering under 35%. The sample was PBMCs, taken before or after stereotactic body radiation therapy (not recorded which). The receptors come from a donor over 45 with non-small cell lung cancer.

The chain employs TRBV28 and TRBJ2-7; either TRBD1 or TRBD2 may supply D (5 bases each). The CDR3 sequence is 14 residues long. The germline gives CDR1 MDHEN, CDR2 SYDVKM. V was pared by 4 bases and J by 7 bases, with 17 bases between. CDR3 residues: CASSSPLVWGEQYF. CDR3 DNA sequence: TGTGCCAGCAGTTCACCCCTGGTATGGGGGGAGCAGTACTTC. The variable domain in full, with the rest retrieved from reference TRBV28 and TRBJ2-7, is DVKVTQSSRYLVKRTGEKVFLECVQDMDHENMFWYRQDPGLGLRLIYFSYDVKMKEKGDIPEGYSVSREKKERFSLILESASTNQTSMYLCASSSPLVWGEQYFGPGTRLTVT.

This clonotype is a singleton in its sample. The V call is TRBV15, the J call TRBJ1-5; D gene ambiguous. CDR3 length equals 15 residues. V was clipped by 9 bases and J by 9 bases, with 24 bases between them. Germline CDR1 and CDR2: LNHNV and YYDKDF (reference sequence). CDR3: CATRSQIFDPRPQHF. CDR3 nucleotide sequence: TGTGCCACAAGAAGTCAGATTTTCGATCCTCGGCCCCAGCATTTT.

This clonotype was counted many times. CDR3 protein: CSARDGSRQETQYF. The CDR3 DNA reads as TGCAGTGCTAGGGATGGGTCGAGACAAGAGACCCAGTACTTC. The rearrangement uses TRBV20-1 and TRBJ2-5; the D is unclear. This CDR3 is 14 amino acids long. Deletions cut 3 bases from V and 2 bases from J, with 13 bases between. The germline CDR1 and CDR2 sequences are DFQATT and SNEGSKA (reference sequence).

Ten or more counts support this clonotype. The CDR3 is CACGPQWGEQYF. DNA of the CDR3: TGTGCTTGCGGACCCCAGTGGGGCGAGCAGTACTTC. The rearrangement uses TRBV12-5 and TRBJ2-7; D not certain. V was shortened by 11 bases and J by 6 bases, with 17 bases between the two germline ends. Germline V gene sequence: CDR1 LGHNT, CDR2 FRNRAP. This CDR3 contains 12 residues.

This clonotype rates as medium-sized. The V gene is TRBV5-1, the J gene TRBJ2-7; TRBD1 is a possible D gene (6 bases). Between the trimmed V and J ends, which lost 0 bases and 3 bases, there was a span of 13 bases. Looked up from germline, CDR1 is SGHRS and CDR2 is YFSETQ. This CDR3 contains 15 residues. As DNA, the CDR3 is TGCGCCAGCAGCTTGGTGGCAGGGGCCTTCTACGAGCAGTACTTC. As protein: CASSLVAGAFYEQYF.

About this clonotype itself: It is likely a read error: a sequence one base away is far more abundant. The CDR3 end shows no conserved phenylalanine or tryptophan, and so a read error is likely. The chain couples TRBV6-5 to TRBJ2-7, with 7 bases aligning to TRBD1. Germline CDR1 MNHEY, CDR2 SVGAGI. The CDR3 has 13 residues. V was pared by 6 bases and J by 2 bases, with 4 bases of the junction left unmatched. For the CDR3, the DNA is TGTGCCAGCAGAACGGACAGGACCTACGAGCAGTACCTC. As protein: CASRTDRTYEQYL.

About this clonotype: This may be a read error, as it is one base from a much larger clone. The CDR3 DNA sequence: TGTGCCAGCAGCCACGGGGGAGATACGCAGTATTTT. This translates into CASSHGGDTQYF. J is TRBJ2-3 and V is TRBV5-5, with D possibly TRBD2 on 6 matching bases. V was trimmed by 4 bases and J by 5 bases, leaving 8 bases between them. The CDR3 contains 12 residues. Germline CDR1 SGHKS, CDR2 YYEKEE (reference sequence). Filled out from reference TRBV5-5 and TRBJ2-3, the complete variable domain reads DAGVTQSPTHLIKTRGQQVTLRCSPISGHKSVSWYQQVLGQGPQFIFQYYEKEERGRGNFPDRFSARQFPNYSSELNVNALLLGDSALYLCASSHGGDTQYFGPGTRLTVL.

The rearrangement links TRBV5-1 to TRBJ2-7; TRBD2 is a possible D gene (5 bases). Per the germline V gene, CDR1 is SGHRS and CDR2 is YFSETQ. Trimming cost V 4 bases and J 4 bases, with 12 bases left between them. The CDR3 consists of 13 residues. CDR3 sequence reads: CASSRSPGYEQYF. CDR3 DNA: TGCGCCAGCAGCCGATCCCCGGGGTACGAGCAGTACTTC.

In regard to this clonotype: A far larger clone is one base from this, pointing to a likely read error. The chain joins TRBV12-3 or TRBV12-4 to TRBJ2-1; unclear D gene. The CDR3 is made up of 16 amino acids. The V end was cut by 4 bases, the J end by 5 bases, with 18 bases between. The CDR3 bases are TGTGCCAGCAGTTACCAAACATGGATTCCGGACAATGAGCAGTTCTTC. This gives the protein CASSYQTWIPDNEQFF.

Ten or more counts support this clonotype. This rearrangement joins TRBV6-2 or TRBV6-3 to TRBJ2-7; D possibly uses TRBD1 or TRBD2 (5 bases each). V was cut by 4 bases and J by 5 bases, with 15 bases left in between. This CDR3 is built from 14 residues. Germline CDR1 and CDR2: MNHEY and SVGEGT. The chain's CDR3 is CASSFWGPRDEQYF. DNA for the CDR3: TGTGCCAGCAGTTTCTGGGGACCTAGGGACGAGCAGTACTTC.

Many counts were recorded for this clonotype. The V gene is TRBV15, the J gene TRBJ1-1; the D is unclear. V was shortened by 3 bases and J by 0 bases, with 11 bases between the two germline ends. CDR3 length equals 15 residues. The germline V gene has CDR1 LNHNV and CDR2 YYDKDF (reference sequence). The CDR3 region is CATSRYGRMNTEAFF. CDR3 nucleotides: TGTGCCACCAGCAGGTACGGACGGATGAACACTGAAGCTTTCTTT.

This clonotype was counted ten times or more. The V gene is TRBV7-6, the J gene TRBJ1-1; D unresolved. The germline V gene has CDR1 SGHVS and CDR2 FNYEAQ. The CDR3 is 15 amino acids. V was shortened by 0 bases and J by 4 bases, with 12 bases between the two germline ends. CDR3 in amino acids: CASSLAKSGGTEAFF. CDR3 DNA sequence: TGTGCCAGCAGCTTAGCAAAATCGGGAGGCACTGAAGCTTTCTTT.

This clonotype has a single count. Possible read error: a much larger clone is one base away. This chain links TRBV2 with TRBJ2-5; D gene unclear. V shed 9 bases and J shed 4 bases, with 9 bases lying between them. The CDR3 is 11 residues long. Germline-derived CDR1 and CDR2 are SNHLY and FYNNEI. The CDR3 DNA reads as TGTGCCAGAAAGAAACGAGAGACCCAGTACTTC. The encoded protein is CARKKRETQYF.

This clonotype was observed at least ten times. The chain employs TRBV6-1 and TRBJ2-7; no clear D gene. Germline V lookup: CDR1 MNHNS, CDR2 SASEGT. CDR3 length: 11 residues. Trimming removed 5 bases from V and 4 bases from J, with 6 bases in between. For the CDR3, the DNA is TGTGCCAGCAGTATTCAATACGAGCAGTACTTC. Translation: CASSIQYEQYF.

The rearrangement joins TRBV11-2 to TRBJ1-3; the D is unclear. V shed 10 bases and J shed 4 bases, with 14 bases lying between them. Germline CDR1 SGHAT, CDR2 FQNNGV. The CDR3 has 13 residues. CDR3 in DNA: TGTGCCATCCAAGGAATCTGGGGAAACACCATATATTTT. It is translated as CAIQGIWGNTIYF.

For this clonotype: A much bigger clone sits one base away, suggesting this may be a read error. The chain recombines TRBV2 with TRBJ1-4; possible D gene TRBD1, 6 bases. The ends were cut back, 7 bases at V and 6 bases at J, with 15 bases in the middle. The length of the CDR3 is 14 residues. CDR1 and CDR2 (germline): SNHLY, FYNNEI. CDR3 coding DNA: TGTGCCAGCATCCCGACGGAGGGGGATGAAAAACTGTTTTTT. Translating gives CASIPTEGDEKLFF.

On this clonotype: One end of the junction does not line up with germline, which may come from a read error. The V call is TRBV7-2, the J call TRBJ1-3, with D uncertain. Germline values: CDR1 SGHTA, CDR2 FQGNSA. This CDR3 is 19 amino acids long. For the CDR3, the DNA is TGTGCCAGCAGCTTAAGGCATTGGCAGGCCACCAACTCTGGGAACACCATGTATTTT. Its translation: CASSLRHWQATNSGNTMYF.

This clonotype was detected many times. J is TRBJ2-7 and V is TRBV4-1; perhaps D is TRBD1 or TRBD2 (5 bases each). V was pared by 0 bases and J by 2 bases, with 8 bases between. Germline CDR1 MGHRA, CDR2 YSYEKL. This CDR3 region has 14 residues. The CDR3 reads CASSQEQGPYEQYF. CDR3 nucleotides: TGCGCCAGCAGCCAAGAGCAGGGACCCTACGAGCAGTACTTC.

As regards this clonotype: One base away lies a much larger clone, so this may be a sequencing read error. The genes are TRBV7-8 and TRBJ2-2, with D possibly being TRBD2 (7 bases). The CDR3 has 16 residues. Trimming removed 3 bases at V and 7 bases at J, with 18 bases between. Germline CDR1 and CDR2: SGHVS and FQNEAQ. CDR3 region: CASSLASTGGNGELFF. CDR3 nucleotides: TGTGCCAGCAGCTTGGCGTCCACGGGGGGCAACGGGGAGCTGTTTTTT.

With regard to this clonotype: A read error likely explains this, since a far larger clone differs by one base. This chain links TRBV7-2 with TRBJ2-1; D is possibly TRBD2 (6 bases). The V gene's germline CDR1 is SGHTA and CDR2 FQGNSA. The CDR3 spans 16 residues. Trimming removed 8 bases at V and 1 base at J, with 18 bases between. The CDR3 sequence is CASGREHWSSYNEQFF. CDR3 DNA: TGTGCCAGCGGGCGGGAACATTGGTCTTCCTACAATGAGCAGTTCTTC.

As for this clonotype: The junction departs from the called germline gene at one end, perhaps through a read error. The rearrangement uses TRBV19 and TRBJ1-5; D unclear. The CDR3 contains 13 residues. Germline CDR1 LNHDA, CDR2 SQIVND (reference sequence). This CDR3 reads CAISDDVVQPQHF. In DNA form, the CDR3 reads TGTGCCATTAGTGATGACGTGGTCCAGCCCCAGCATTTT.

This clonotype was counted many times. CDR3 residues: CASRAASGRENSPLHF. CDR3 nucleotides: TGTGCCAGCAGAGCCGCCAGCGGACGGGAAAATTCACCCCTCCACTTT. J is TRBJ1-6 and V is TRBV6-1; D unclear. The germline gives CDR1 MNHNS, CDR2 SASEGT. V was pared by 6 bases and J by 7 bases, with 19 bases between. The CDR3 contains 16 residues.

With respect to this clonotype: This could be a read error, since a much larger clone is one nucleotide away. V gene TRBV20-1 combines with J gene TRBJ2-1; D ambiguous. Trimming removed 3 bases from V and 7 bases from J, with 19 bases in between. The CDR3 runs to 15 residues. CDR1 and CDR2 (germline): DFQATT, SNEGSKA (reference sequence). CDR3: CSASDVSRSSNEQFF. The CDR3 nucleotides are TGCAGTGCTAGTGATGTGTCTCGGAGTAGTAATGAGCAGTTCTTC.

A note on this clonotype: Given a far larger clone just one base away, this is likely a sequencing read error. The chain uses TRBV7-3 and TRBJ2-3, with D possibly TRBD1 on 6 matching bases. V was trimmed by 5 bases and J by 2 bases, leaving 14 bases between them. The CDR3 runs 15 residues. The germline V gene encodes CDR1 SGHTA and CDR2 FQGTGA. Written as DNA, the CDR3 is TGTGCCAGCAGCAACATCTGGGGGCACACAGATACGCAGTATTTT. It specifies CASSNIWGHTDTQYF.

Points on this clonotype: With a much larger clone just one base away, this may be a read error. The chain carries TRBV20-1 and TRBJ1-2, with 8 bases that match TRBD1. J lost 7 bases, V lost 7 bases, and 14 bases had no gene match. The CDR3 has 14 residues. CDR1 DFQATT and CDR2 SNEGSKA come from the germline V gene (reference sequence). The CDR3: CSVLTGDFLGGYTF. The CDR3, as DNA: TGCAGTGTCTTGACAGGGGACTTTTTAGGTGGCTACACCTTC.